The rows below give T cell receptor beta chains drawn from one sample of a study of OX40 agonist ivuxolimab in advanced cancers. The table came from immunoSEQ multiplex PCR; TCRdb's copy has only in-frame clones and leaves some out. The repertoire holds about 80,000 clones, more than 70% seen once, with around 0.76% in the top ten. The sequencing used CD4+ or CD8+ T cells sorted from blood, collected in a trial of the OX40 agonist ivuxolimab. The receptors were gathered from an adult with an advanced solid tumor such as melanoma, head and neck, liver or kidney cancer. Each CDR3 is given without its conserved first and last residue. The order of the fields is J gene, V gene, CDR3 protein.

TRBJ2-3	TRBV5-1	ASSLGGSKTDTQY
TRBJ1-6	TRBV7-2	ASSLEGGHSPLH
TRBJ2-7	TRBV7-9	ASSLGQGVHEQY
TRBJ1-6	TRBV27	ASSLGNLQGMNSPLH
TRBJ2-2	TRBV5-1	ASTTVQGTGELF
TRBJ2-1	TRBV5-1	ASSLERGGSYNEQF
TRBJ2-2	TRBV6-1	ASSEDGFTGELF
TRBJ2-1	TRBV5-8	ASSSAGGPGDEQF
TRBJ2-7	TRBV6-5	ASSRGLGSYEQY
TRBJ1-6	TRBV28	ASSITGINSPLH
TRBJ2-6	TRBV4-3	ASRNRESSGANVLT
TRBJ2-5	TRBV19	ASSMVGETQY
TRBJ2-5	TRBV19	ASRSSGRGETQY
TRBJ1-1	TRBV15	ATSRDRGVNTEAF
TRBJ1-3	TRBV4-2	ASSQDGTSGGNTIY
TRBJ2-3	TRBV18	ASSPRTSGRSTDTQY
TRBJ2-5	TRBV7-7	ASSLVQASGSPSRETQY
TRBJ2-1	TRBV7-2	ASSVGLAGASYNEQF
TRBJ2-3	TRBV10-3	AISVHTDTQY
TRBJ2-7	TRBV5-1	ASSLGTGRTYEQY
TRBJ2-2	TRBV11-2	ASSPEGGELF
TRBJ2-1	TRBV10-3	AISRDNNEQF
TRBJ2-6	TRBV5-6	ASSYLAGSGANVLT
TRBJ2-5	TRBV19	ASSLQVQETQY
TRBJ1-6	TRBV6-1	ASSESWVANSPLH
TRBJ2-2	TRBV2	ASSDFRGLNGELF
TRBJ2-5	TRBV4-3	ASSQGGVSRGETQY
TRBJ1-5	TRBV19	ASSKVRGPYSNQPQH
TRBJ1-1	TRBV9	ASSVDEAGKGTTEAF
TRBJ2-7	TRBV20-1	SAKKGYEQY
TRBJ1-4	TRBV6-1	ASIPGVATNEKLF
TRBJ1-4	TRBV5-1	ASSLGRDREKF
TRBJ1-1	TRBV28	ASTEGRWTEAF
TRBJ1-1	TRBV2	ASSEVRGFGAF
TRBJ2-5	TRBV4-1	ASSQEYGGAGETQY
TRBJ2-7	TRBV11-3	ASSLTGVRHEQY
TRBJ2-1	TRBV10-3	AISEPGTSRKDEQF
TRBJ2-5	TRBV6-6	ASSYPGGGETQY
TRBJ2-5	TRBV27	ASSPSAIGETQY
TRBJ2-7	TRBV11-3	ASSSGTSIGEQY
TRBJ2-1	TRBV6-5	ASNLAGSYNEQF
TRBJ1-3	TRBV6-5	ASSYSSDTSGNTIY
TRBJ2-4	TRBV5-6	ASSETVPKNIQY
TRBJ1-4	TRBV5-5	ASSLTATNEKLF
TRBJ2-5	TRBV11-2	ASSLEASGETQY